This TCR beta chain originates from a study of blood T cell repertoires in COVID-19. Turning to the study itself: T cells, B-cell-depleted T cells, or PBMCs provided the cDNA or gDNA that served as material.

The data were produced by immunoSEQ multiplex PCR, yet TCRdb's version contains in-frame clones alone and is incomplete. The profile shows 40,000 to 45,000 clones, roughly 88% of them singletons. This clone was detected only a few times. Sequenced sample: peripheral blood. This receptor was identified in a human donor in a cohort sampled during active COVID-19.

The CDR3, as DNA: TGTGCCAGTAGTATTGGGCGGGGGCTGAACATTCAGTACTTC. Its translation is CASSIGRGLNIQYF. V is TRBV19 and J is TRBJ2-4; tentative D call: TRBD2 (7 bases). Trimming took 3 bases from V and 7 from J, leaving 13 bases between them. CDR3 length equals 14 residues. Per germline, CDR1 LNHDA and CDR2 SQIVND (reference sequence).